The rows below give T cell receptor beta chains drawn from one sample of a study of OX40 agonist ivuxolimab in advanced cancers. Clones were read by immunoSEQ multiplex PCR, and TCRdb kept only the in-frame ones, dropping some. The table lists around 30,000 clones, approximately 86% of them singletons. The sequencing here drew on CD4+ or CD8+ T cells sorted from blood, taken in a trial of the OX40 agonist ivuxolimab. All receptors derive from an adult with an advanced solid tumor such as melanoma, head and neck, liver or kidney cancer. Each CDR3 is given with its conserved first and last residue. D genes are given only for firm matches. Some rows mark clone size as missing; the rest say once, few, many or name a class of expanded clone.

d_gene,v_gene,j_gene,abundance,CDR3nt,CDR3aa
NA,TRBV19,TRBJ1-5,few,TGTGCCAGTAGTATGGATTATAGCAATCAGCCCCAGCATTTT,CASSMDYSNQPQHF
NA,TRBV21-1,TRBJ2-3,NA,TGTGCCAGCCGACCCCAGGGATCGGCTAGCACAGATACGCAGTATTTT,CASRPQGSASTDTQYF
NA,TRBV5-1,TRBJ2-7,NA,TGCGCCAGCAGCCTCCCTGAAGGCACTATACTCGACGAGCAGTACTTC,CASSLPEGTILDEQYF
TRBD1,TRBV27,TRBJ2-7,NA,TGTGCCAGCAGCTACAGGGGGTTGGAGCAGTACTTC,CASSYRGLEQYF
TRBD2,TRBV7-6,TRBJ2-2,NA,TGTGCCAGCAGCGAAACCAGGACTAGCGCCTCGAACACCGGGGAGCTGTTTTTT,CASSETRTSASNTGELFF
NA,TRBV9,TRBJ1-1,NA,TGTGCCAGCAGCAACCCGGGCGCGGGCACTGAAGCTTTCTTT,CASSNPGAGTEAFF
NA,TRBV7-8,TRBJ1-3,NA,TGTGCCAGCAGCTATTCCCGGGACTCGAGCTCTGGAAACACCATATATTTT,CASSYSRDSSSGNTIYF
NA,TRBV28,TRBJ2-2,NA,TGTGCCAGCGGTGACCGCGGGACCGGGGAGCTGTTTTTT,CASGDRGTGELFF
TRBD2,TRBV4-2,TRBJ2-2,NA,TGTGCCAGCAGCCAAGTCGTGGGACTAGGGGCCGGGGAGCTGTTTTTT,CASSQVVGLGAGELFF
TRBD1,TRBV13,TRBJ1-1,NA,TGTGCCAGCAGCTTTGACACAGGGGGGCGCACTGAAGCTTTCTTT,CASSFDTGGRTEAFF
TRBD1,TRBV28,TRBJ1-5,NA,TGTGCCAGCAGTTTTCCCGGGACAGGGGGTGTAGTTACTCAGCCCCAGCATTTT,CASSFPGTGGVVTQPQHF
NA,TRBV28,TRBJ2-2,NA,TGTGCCAGCAGTTTAGGGCAGCTTGAGGGAGGACCGAACACCGGGGAGCTGTTTTTT,CASSLGQLEGGPNTGELFF
NA,TRBV18,TRBJ2-1,NA,TGTGCCAGCTCACCGAGCGGAGGGGATTACAATGAGCAGTTCTTC,CASSPSGGDYNEQFF
TRBD1,TRBV7-2,TRBJ1-3,NA,TGTGCCAGCAGCCCAGACCGGGACAGTAGAAACACCATATATTTT,CASSPDRDSRNTIYF
NA,TRBV19,TRBJ2-1,once,TGTGCCAGTAGCAGAACGGGGCAGGGGATCGATGAGCAGTTCTTC,CASSRTGQGIDEQFF
NA,TRBV25-1,TRBJ2-5,NA,TGTGCCAGCAGTGGAACAAGGGGGGAGACCCAGTACTTC,CASSGTRGETQYF
NA,TRBV4-3,TRBJ2-2,few,TGCGCCAGCAGCCAAGATCTACTATCGAACACCGGGGAGCTGTTTTTT,CASSQDLLSNTGELFF
TRBD1,TRBV27,TRBJ2-7,NA,TGTGCCAGCAGTTTTACCGGGACAGGGCCCTACGAGCAGTACTTC,CASSFTGTGPYEQYF
NA,TRBV29-1,TRBJ2-2,NA,TGCAGCGTTGCGGGGCCCACCGGGGAGCTGTTTTTT,CSVAGPTGELFF
NA,TRBV5-6,TRBJ1-1,NA,TGTGCCAGCAGCTTGGTGGCAGAAATTTTTCCTCTCTTTTTCTTT,CASSLVAEIFPLFFF
TRBD2,TRBV28,TRBJ2-4,NA,TGTGCCAGCAGTTTTTGGCTAGCGGGAGGCGAAGGAAACATTCAGTACTTC,CASSFWLAGGEGNIQYF
NA,TRBV7-9,TRBJ2-5,NA,TGTGCCAGCGCGGGGGAGACCCAGTACTTC,CASAGETQYF
TRBD1,TRBV7-9,TRBJ1-1,NA,TGTGCCAGCAGCTCGGACAGGCACTATCCCGAAGCTTTCTTT,CASSSDRHYPEAFF
TRBD1,TRBV27,TRBJ2-7,NA,TGTGCCAGCAGTTCCTCACCGGGACAGGGAAGCGAGCAGTACTTC,CASSSSPGQGSEQYF
NA,TRBV7-8,TRBJ1-4,NA,TGTGCCAGCAGGCCTCCGGGGGGAAGGGAAAAACTGTTTTTT,CASRPPGGREKLFF
TRBD1,TRBV29-1,TRBJ2-3,NA,TGCAGCGTTGAGACAGGGACGACAGATACGCAGTATTTT,CSVETGTTDTQYF
NA,TRBV5-1,TRBJ2-7,NA,TGCGCCAGCAGCTTGGCAGTGGGGAGCGAGCAGTACTTC,CASSLAVGSEQYF